This T cell receptor beta chain was identified in a study of shared clonotypes between healthy human individuals. Study-wide results and limits: Against clonotypes common to all four donors, non-shared ones had lower generation probabilities.

CD45RO-negative, CCR7-positively selected cells formed the naive CD8 fraction, excluding terminally differentiated effector memory CD45RA+ cells. Of note for this clone: Its specificity is unknown.

The data were produced by immunoSEQ multiplex PCR, yet TCRdb's version contains in-frame clones alone and is incomplete. The sample shows around 580,000 clones, 95% to 98% of them seen only once. The CDR3 covers 15 residues. V gave up 3 bases and J gave up 5 bases, with 15 bases separating them. The V gene's germline CDR1 is KGHSH and CDR2 LQKENI. The sample taken for sequencing was naive CD8+ T cells sorted from blood. J is TRBJ2-3 and V is TRBV18; D is undetermined. This clonotype originated in a man aged 25 to 45 in good health. The CDR3 loop reads CASSPYDFLGDTQYF. CDR3 DNA sequence: TGTGCCAGCTCACCGTACGATTTCCTCGGAGATACGCAGTATTTT.